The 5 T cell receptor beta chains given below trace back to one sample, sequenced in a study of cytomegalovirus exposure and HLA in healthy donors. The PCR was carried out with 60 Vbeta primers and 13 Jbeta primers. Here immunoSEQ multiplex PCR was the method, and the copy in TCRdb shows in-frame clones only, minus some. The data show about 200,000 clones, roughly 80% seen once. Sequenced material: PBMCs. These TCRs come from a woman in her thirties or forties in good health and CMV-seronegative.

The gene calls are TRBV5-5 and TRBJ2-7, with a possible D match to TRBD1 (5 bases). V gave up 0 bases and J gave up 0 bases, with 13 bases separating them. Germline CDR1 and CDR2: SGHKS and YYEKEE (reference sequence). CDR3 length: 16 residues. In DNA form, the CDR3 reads TGTGCCAGCAGCTTGGTGGGGCAGTTAGTCTCCTACGAGCAGTACTTC. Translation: CASSLVGQLVSYEQYF.

Here the CDR3 reads CASSLLAGVRTYEQYF. In nucleotides, the CDR3 is TGTGCCAGCAGCTTACTAGCGGGAGTGAGGACCTACGAGCAGTACTTC. The chain has TRBV5-8 and TRBJ2-7; 11 positions match TRBD2. Germline CDR1 reads SGHTS; CDR2 reads YDEGEE. Germline trimming cut 2 bases from V and 2 bases from J; bases unmatched to any gene: 6. CDR3 length: 16 residues.

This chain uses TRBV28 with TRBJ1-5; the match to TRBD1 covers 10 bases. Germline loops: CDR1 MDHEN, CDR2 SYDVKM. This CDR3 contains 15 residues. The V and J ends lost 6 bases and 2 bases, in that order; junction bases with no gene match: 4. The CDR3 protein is CASSRDRGGNQPQHF. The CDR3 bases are TGTGCCAGCAGCCGGGACAGGGGAGGCAATCAGCCCCAGCATTTT.

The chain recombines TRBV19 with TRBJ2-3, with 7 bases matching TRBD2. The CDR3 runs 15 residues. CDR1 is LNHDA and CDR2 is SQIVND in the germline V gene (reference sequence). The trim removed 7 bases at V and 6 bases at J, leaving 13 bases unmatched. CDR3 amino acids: CASTLTSSGRDTQYF. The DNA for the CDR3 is TGTGCCAGTACCCTGACTAGCTCCGGGCGCGATACGCAGTATTTT.

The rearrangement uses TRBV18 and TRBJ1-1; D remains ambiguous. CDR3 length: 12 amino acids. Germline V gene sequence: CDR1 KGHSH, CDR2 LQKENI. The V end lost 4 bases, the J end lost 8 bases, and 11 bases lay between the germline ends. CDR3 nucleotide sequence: TGTGCCAGCTCACGAACGGAGGTGGAAGCTTTCTTT. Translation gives CASSRTEVEAFF.